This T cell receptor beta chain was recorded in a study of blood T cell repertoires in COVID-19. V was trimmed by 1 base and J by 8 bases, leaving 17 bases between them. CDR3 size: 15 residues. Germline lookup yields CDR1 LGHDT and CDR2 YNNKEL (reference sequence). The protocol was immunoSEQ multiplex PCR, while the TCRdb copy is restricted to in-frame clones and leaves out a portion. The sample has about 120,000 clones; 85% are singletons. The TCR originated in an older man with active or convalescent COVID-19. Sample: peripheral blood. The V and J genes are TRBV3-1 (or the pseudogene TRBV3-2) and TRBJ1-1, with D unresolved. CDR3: CASSQGPGPGVEAFF. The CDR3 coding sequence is TGTGCCAGCAGCCAAGGTCCCGGACCCGGGGTGGAAGCTTTCTTT.